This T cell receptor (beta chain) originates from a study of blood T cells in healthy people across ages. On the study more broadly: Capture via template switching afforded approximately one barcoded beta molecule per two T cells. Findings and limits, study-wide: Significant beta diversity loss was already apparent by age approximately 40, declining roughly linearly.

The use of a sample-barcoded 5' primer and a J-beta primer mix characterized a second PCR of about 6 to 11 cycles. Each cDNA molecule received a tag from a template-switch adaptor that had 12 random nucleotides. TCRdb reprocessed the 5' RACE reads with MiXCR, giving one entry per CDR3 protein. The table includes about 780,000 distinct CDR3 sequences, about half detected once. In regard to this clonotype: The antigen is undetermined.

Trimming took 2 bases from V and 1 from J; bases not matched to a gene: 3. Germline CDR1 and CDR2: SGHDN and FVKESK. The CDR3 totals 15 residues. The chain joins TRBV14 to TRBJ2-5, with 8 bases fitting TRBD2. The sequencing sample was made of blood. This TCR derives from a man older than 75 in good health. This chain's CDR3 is CASSQIAGIQETQYF. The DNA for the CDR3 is TGTGCCAGCAGCCAAATAGCGGGGATCCAAGAGACCCAGTACTTC.